Listed below are T cell receptor beta chains from one sample, sequenced in a study of T cell changes during pregnancy in multiple sclerosis. Libraries were prepared by immunoSEQ multiplex PCR; TCRdb keeps only in-frame clonotypes and omits some of them. The data contain approximately 84,000 clones, 94% of them singletons. Sequencing was performed on peripheral blood, taken in the third trimester of pregnancy. These receptors were taken from a female donor with multiple sclerosis, enrolled in a pregnancy study. Each CDR3 is given with its conserved first and last residue. Each record gives: CDR3 protein, CDR3 DNA, V gene, D gene, J gene, clone size, CDR3 length. The D gene is left open where the match is weak. Size values are once, few and many counts, or a class for expanded clones, and some rows have none.

CDR3 protein: CSVRLGEYEQYF
CDR3 DNA: TGCAGCGTTCGACTAGGGGAGTACGAGCAGTACTTC
V gene: TRBV29-1
D gene: -
J gene: TRBJ2-7
clone size: -
CDR3 length: 12

CDR3 protein: CASSQDIETNYGYTF
CDR3 DNA: TGCGCCAGCAGCCAAGATATAGAAACTAACTATGGCTACACCTTC
V gene: TRBV4-1
D gene: -
J gene: TRBJ1-2
clone size: -
CDR3 length: 15

CDR3 protein: CASSIDLEGPPNQPQHF
CDR3 DNA: TGTGCCAGTAGTATAGATCTAGAGGGCCCCCCTAATCAGCCCCAGCATTTT
V gene: TRBV19
D gene: -
J gene: TRBJ1-5
clone size: -
CDR3 length: 17

CDR3 protein: CASSLGGRGSGNTIYF
CDR3 DNA: TGTGCCAGCAGCTTGGGAGGCAGGGGTAGTGGAAACACCATATATTTT
V gene: TRBV5-6
D gene: -
J gene: TRBJ1-3
clone size: -
CDR3 length: 16

CDR3 protein: CASSRRIGGAYTEQYF
CDR3 DNA: TGCGCCAGCAGCCGCCGAATAGGGGGCGCATATACCGAGCAGTACTTC
V gene: TRBV4-1
D gene: TRBD1
J gene: TRBJ2-7
clone size: -
CDR3 length: 16

CDR3 protein: CASSLALDGGSTEAFF
CDR3 DNA: TGTGCCAGCAGCTTAGCTCTCGACGGAGGGAGCACTGAAGCTTTCTTT
V gene: TRBV11-2
D gene: -
J gene: TRBJ1-1
clone size: -
CDR3 length: 16

CDR3 protein: CATSRDRLSNQPQHF
CDR3 DNA: TGTGCCACCAGCAGAGATCGGTTAAGCAATCAGCCCCAGCATTTT
V gene: TRBV15
D gene: -
J gene: TRBJ1-5
clone size: -
CDR3 length: 15

CDR3 protein: CASSAGGLGNTIYF
CDR3 DNA: TGTGCCAGTAGTGCAGGGGGCCTTGGAAACACCATATATTTT
V gene: TRBV19
D gene: TRBD1
J gene: TRBJ1-3
clone size: -
CDR3 length: 14

CDR3 protein: CASSGVTEAFF
CDR3 DNA: TGTGCCAGCAGTGGAGTCACTGAAGCTTTCTTT
V gene: TRBV2
D gene: -
J gene: TRBJ1-1
clone size: once
CDR3 length: 11

CDR3 protein: CASSQAGSNEQFF
CDR3 DNA: TGCGCCAGCAGCCAGGCGGGCAGCAATGAGCAGTTCTTC
V gene: TRBV5-1
D gene: -
J gene: TRBJ2-1
clone size: -
CDR3 length: 13

CDR3 protein: CASSSDFSETQYF
CDR3 DNA: TGTGCCAGCAGTTCCGACTTTTCGGAGACCCAGTACTTC
V gene: TRBV6-5
D gene: -
J gene: TRBJ2-5
clone size: -
CDR3 length: 13

CDR3 protein: CASSFGQGLNTEAFF
CDR3 DNA: TGCGCCAGCAGCTTTGGACAGGGGTTGAACACTGAAGCTTTCTTT
V gene: TRBV5-1
D gene: TRBD1
J gene: TRBJ1-1
clone size: few
CDR3 length: 15

CDR3 protein: CASNRVHQETQYF
CDR3 DNA: TGTGCCAGCAATCGGGTCCACCAAGAGACCCAGTACTTC
V gene: TRBV6-1
D gene: -
J gene: TRBJ2-5
clone size: -
CDR3 length: 13

CDR3 protein: CAWSWGQGTYEQYF
CDR3 DNA: TGTGCCTGGAGTTGGGGACAGGGGACTTACGAGCAGTACTTC
V gene: TRBV30
D gene: TRBD1
J gene: TRBJ2-7
clone size: -
CDR3 length: 14

CDR3 protein: CASSAAGGPYNEQFF
CDR3 DNA: TGTGCCAGCAGCGCGGCGGGGGGGCCCTACAATGAGCAGTTCTTC
V gene: TRBV9
D gene: TRBD2
J gene: TRBJ2-1
clone size: -
CDR3 length: 15

CDR3 protein: CASSQLGHRGYTF
CDR3 DNA: TGTGCCAGCAGTCAGCTAGGTCATCGAGGCTACACCTTC
V gene: TRBV27
D gene: -
J gene: TRBJ1-2
clone size: -
CDR3 length: 13

CDR3 protein: CASSLAPGSSYNEQFF
CDR3 DNA: TGCGCCAGCAGCTTGGCCCCGGGGAGCTCCTACAATGAGCAGTTCTTC
V gene: TRBV5-1
D gene: -
J gene: TRBJ2-1
clone size: -
CDR3 length: 16

CDR3 protein: CAISEGTGQAQETQYF
CDR3 DNA: TGTGCCATCAGTGAGGGTACGGGACAGGCACAAGAGACCCAGTACTTC
V gene: TRBV10-3
D gene: TRBD1
J gene: TRBJ2-5
clone size: -
CDR3 length: 16

CDR3 protein: CASSVRGQDTEAFF
CDR3 DNA: TGTGCCAGCAGCGTAAGGGGGCAGGACACTGAAGCTTTCTTT
V gene: TRBV9
D gene: TRBD1
J gene: TRBJ1-1
clone size: once
CDR3 length: 14

CDR3 protein: CASSKIGQEKLFF
CDR3 DNA: TGTGCCAGTAGTAAAATAGGACAGGAAAAACTGTTTTTT
V gene: TRBV19
D gene: -
J gene: TRBJ1-4
clone size: -
CDR3 length: 13

CDR3 protein: CAISEPGQGLNEQYF
CDR3 DNA: TGCGCCATCAGTGAGCCGGGACAGGGGCTCAACGAGCAGTACTTC
V gene: TRBV10-3
D gene: TRBD1
J gene: TRBJ2-7
clone size: -
CDR3 length: 15

CDR3 protein: CSALLSGGKGNTIYF
CDR3 DNA: TGCAGCGCCTTACTCTCAGGGGGGAAAGGAAACACCATATATTTT
V gene: TRBV29-1
D gene: TRBD1
J gene: TRBJ1-3
clone size: few
CDR3 length: 15

CDR3 protein: CSARTRETQYF
CDR3 DNA: TGCAGTGCCCGCACCAGGGAGACCCAGTACTTC
V gene: TRBV20-1
D gene: -
J gene: TRBJ2-5
clone size: -
CDR3 length: 11

CDR3 protein: CASGLFKSSYNEQFF
CDR3 DNA: TGTGCTAGTGGTTTGTTTAAGAGCTCCTACAATGAGCAGTTCTTC
V gene: TRBV12-5
D gene: -
J gene: TRBJ2-1
clone size: -
CDR3 length: 15

CDR3 protein: CASSNPNRWYYGYTF
CDR3 DNA: TGTGCCAGTAGTAACCCCAATCGGTGGTACTATGGCTACACCTTC
V gene: TRBV19
D gene: -
J gene: TRBJ1-2
clone size: once
CDR3 length: 15

CDR3 protein: CASRPGGPEKLFF
CDR3 DNA: TGTGCCAGCAGGCCAGGGGGTCCTGAAAAACTGTTTTTT
V gene: TRBV28
D gene: TRBD1
J gene: TRBJ1-4
clone size: -
CDR3 length: 13

CDR3 protein: CASSPVGVENGYTF
CDR3 DNA: TGTGCCAGCTCACCTGTCGGAGTTGAAAATGGCTACACCTTC
V gene: TRBV18
D gene: -
J gene: TRBJ1-2
clone size: once
CDR3 length: 14

CDR3 protein: CASRDTRGRSFF
CDR3 DNA: TGTGCCAGCAGGGATACCAGGGGTAGGTCTTTCTTT
V gene: TRBV6-1
D gene: -
J gene: TRBJ1-1
clone size: few
CDR3 length: 12

CDR3 protein: CASSKTKNTIYF
CDR3 DNA: TGTGCCAGCAGCAAAACTAAAAACACCATATATTTT
V gene: TRBV7-2
D gene: -
J gene: TRBJ1-3
clone size: few
CDR3 length: 12

CDR3 protein: CASRPSYRDTSSGANVLTF
CDR3 DNA: TGTGCCAGCAGACCCTCGTACCGGGACACATCCTCTGGGGCCAACGTCCTGACTTTC
V gene: TRBV7-9
D gene: -
J gene: TRBJ2-6
clone size: few
CDR3 length: 19

CDR3 protein: CASSGRARDQPQHF
CDR3 DNA: TGTGCCAGTAGTGGCAGGGCTAGGGATCAGCCCCAGCATTTT
V gene: TRBV19
D gene: -
J gene: TRBJ1-5
clone size: -
CDR3 length: 14

CDR3 protein: CASSQVDGGNYGYTF
CDR3 DNA: TGCGCCAGCAGCCAAGTTGATGGAGGAAACTATGGCTACACCTTC
V gene: TRBV4-1
D gene: -
J gene: TRBJ1-2
clone size: once
CDR3 length: 15

CDR3 protein: CASRQGSGNTIYF
CDR3 DNA: TGTGCCAGCAGGCAGGGCTCTGGAAACACCATATATTTT
V gene: TRBV6-5
D gene: -
J gene: TRBJ1-3
clone size: -
CDR3 length: 13

CDR3 protein: CASSLERGRDEQYF
CDR3 DNA: TGCGCCAGCAGCTTGGAGAGGGGGAGAGACGAGCAGTACTTC
V gene: TRBV5-1
D gene: -
J gene: TRBJ2-7
clone size: -
CDR3 length: 14

CDR3 protein: CAISEVRTGLSHTQYF
CDR3 DNA: TGTGCCATCAGTGAGGTTAGGACAGGGCTTTCGCATACGCAGTATTTT
V gene: TRBV10-3
D gene: TRBD1
J gene: TRBJ2-3
clone size: -
CDR3 length: 16

CDR3 protein: CASSLLKGGRGQDNEQFF
CDR3 DNA: TGTGCCAGCAGCTTATTAAAAGGGGGACGTGGACAGGACAATGAGCAGTTCTTC
V gene: TRBV7-8
D gene: TRBD1
J gene: TRBJ2-1
clone size: -
CDR3 length: 18

CDR3 protein: CASSARIEGYGYTF
CDR3 DNA: TGTGCCAGCAGCGCCCGCATTGAGGGCTATGGCTACACCTTC
V gene: TRBV9
D gene: -
J gene: TRBJ1-2
clone size: -
CDR3 length: 14

CDR3 protein: CAIRDTGSSGNTIYF
CDR3 DNA: TGTGCCATCAGGGATACAGGGAGCTCTGGAAACACCATATATTTT
V gene: TRBV10-3
D gene: -
J gene: TRBJ1-3
clone size: -
CDR3 length: 15

CDR3 protein: CASSPGTSYEQYF
CDR3 DNA: TGTGCCAGCAGCCCGGGGACTTCCTACGAGCAGTACTTC
V gene: TRBV13
D gene: -
J gene: TRBJ2-7
clone size: -
CDR3 length: 13

CDR3 protein: CASSPGQGFTEAFF
CDR3 DNA: TGTGCCAGCAGTCCAGGACAGGGTTTCACTGAAGCTTTCTTT
V gene: TRBV2
D gene: TRBD1
J gene: TRBJ1-1
clone size: -
CDR3 length: 14

CDR3 protein: CASSPSIAEPYEQYF
CDR3 DNA: TGTGCCAGCAGTCCATCTATAGCGGAACCCTACGAGCAGTACTTC
V gene: TRBV6-1
D gene: -
J gene: TRBJ2-7
clone size: few
CDR3 length: 15

CDR3 protein: CASSPGVLAGAAYEQYF
CDR3 DNA: TGCGCCAGCAGCCCGGGAGTCCTAGCGGGGGCTGCCTACGAGCAGTACTTC
V gene: TRBV5-1
D gene: TRBD2
J gene: TRBJ2-7
clone size: -
CDR3 length: 17

CDR3 protein: CASSRREGYGYTF
CDR3 DNA: TGTGCCAGCAGCCGCAGGGAAGGCTATGGCTACACCTTC
V gene: TRBV14
D gene: -
J gene: TRBJ1-2
clone size: -
CDR3 length: 13

CDR3 protein: CASLLERGVAGELFF
CDR3 DNA: TGTGCCAGCCTCTTGGAGCGGGGGGTAGCCGGGGAGCTGTTTTTT
V gene: TRBV6-6
D gene: TRBD2
J gene: TRBJ2-2
clone size: -
CDR3 length: 15

CDR3 protein: CASSLMGGTSRDEQFF
CDR3 DNA: TGTGCCAGCAGCTTAATGGGGGGTACTAGCAGGGATGAGCAGTTCTTC
V gene: TRBV11-2
D gene: -
J gene: TRBJ2-1
clone size: -
CDR3 length: 16

CDR3 protein: CATSRVLDRPGNTIYF
CDR3 DNA: TGTGCCACCAGCAGAGTCCTAGACAGGCCTGGAAACACCATATATTTT
V gene: TRBV15
D gene: -
J gene: TRBJ1-3
clone size: once
CDR3 length: 16

CDR3 protein: CASSRGQNTDTQYF
CDR3 DNA: TGTGCCAGCAGCCGGGGACAGAACACAGATACGCAGTATTTT
V gene: TRBV7-6
D gene: TRBD1
J gene: TRBJ2-3
clone size: -
CDR3 length: 14

CDR3 protein: CASSVDPRSSTGELFF
CDR3 DNA: TGTGCCAGCAGCGTAGATCCTAGGTCGTCCACCGGGGAGCTGTTTTTT
V gene: TRBV9
D gene: -
J gene: TRBJ2-2
clone size: -
CDR3 length: 16

CDR3 protein: CASSLVSIIWAMGGAEQYF
CDR3 DNA: TGTGCCAGCAGCTTAGTTTCCATTATTTGGGCCATGGGAGGGGCCGAGCAGTACTTC
V gene: TRBV7-9
D gene: TRBD2
J gene: TRBJ2-7
clone size: -
CDR3 length: 19

CDR3 protein: CASSSVNTEAFF
CDR3 DNA: TGTGCCAGCAGTTCGGTGAACACTGAAGCTTTCTTT
V gene: TRBV27
D gene: -
J gene: TRBJ1-1
clone size: -
CDR3 length: 12

CDR3 protein: CASSSPADRDEKLFF
CDR3 DNA: TGTGCCAGCAGCTCCCCTGCGGACAGAGATGAAAAACTGTTTTTT
V gene: TRBV11-1
D gene: -
J gene: TRBJ1-4
clone size: -
CDR3 length: 15

CDR3 protein: CASSEQGFETVDF
CDR3 DNA: TGTGCCAGCAGTGAACAGGGTTTCGAGACAGTGGACTTC
V gene: TRBV2
D gene: -
J gene: TRBJ2-7
clone size: few
CDR3 length: 13

CDR3 protein: CASDLGGGFNEQFF
CDR3 DNA: TGTGCCTCCGACTTAGGCGGGGGCTTCAATGAGCAGTTCTTC
V gene: TRBV30
D gene: -
J gene: TRBJ2-1
clone size: -
CDR3 length: 14

CDR3 protein: CSALGQGSYNEQFF
CDR3 DNA: TGCAGCGCCCTGGGACAGGGATCTTACAATGAGCAGTTCTTC
V gene: TRBV29-1
D gene: TRBD1
J gene: TRBJ2-1
clone size: -
CDR3 length: 14

CDR3 protein: CASSFWEAKNIQYF
CDR3 DNA: TGTGCCAGCAGCTTTTGGGAGGCCAAAAACATTCAGTACTTC
V gene: TRBV7-8
D gene: -
J gene: TRBJ2-4
clone size: -
CDR3 length: 14

CDR3 protein: CASSYQGANTGELFF
CDR3 DNA: TGTGCCAGCAGTTACCAGGGTGCGAACACCGGGGAGCTGTTTTTT
V gene: TRBV6-5
D gene: -
J gene: TRBJ2-2
clone size: -
CDR3 length: 15

CDR3 protein: CSVGQGNQPQHF
CDR3 DNA: TGCAGCGTAGGACAGGGCAATCAGCCCCAGCATTTT
V gene: TRBV29-1
D gene: TRBD1
J gene: TRBJ1-5
clone size: -
CDR3 length: 12